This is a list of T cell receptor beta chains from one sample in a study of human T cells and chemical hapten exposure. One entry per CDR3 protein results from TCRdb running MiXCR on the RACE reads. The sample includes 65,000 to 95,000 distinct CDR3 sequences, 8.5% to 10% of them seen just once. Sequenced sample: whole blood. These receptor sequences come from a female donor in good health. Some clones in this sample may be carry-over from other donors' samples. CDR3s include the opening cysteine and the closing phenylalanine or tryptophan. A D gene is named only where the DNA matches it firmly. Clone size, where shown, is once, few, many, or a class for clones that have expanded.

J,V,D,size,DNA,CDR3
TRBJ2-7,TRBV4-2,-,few,TGTGCCAGCAGCCAACTCTGCGACGGGAACTACGAGCAGTACTTC,CASSQLCDGNYEQYF
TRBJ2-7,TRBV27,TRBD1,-,TGTGCCAGCAGTTTACTGGGACAGGGTTACGAGCAGTACTTC,CASSLLGQGYEQYF
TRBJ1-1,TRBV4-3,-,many,TGCGCCAGCAGCCAAAAAACAGGAACTGGGGCGATAAGAGCTTTCTTT,CASSQKTGTGAIRAFF
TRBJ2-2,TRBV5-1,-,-,TGCGCCAGCAGCTCCGGAGTGTCCGGGGAGCTGTTTTTT,CASSSGVSGELFF
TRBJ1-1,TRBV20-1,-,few,TGCAGTGCTACGCCGAGTACGAACACTGAAGCTTTCTTT,CSATPSTNTEAFF
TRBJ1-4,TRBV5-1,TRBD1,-,TGCGCCAGCAGCTTGGACAGGGGTGGCGAAAAACTGTTTTTT,CASSLDRGGEKLFF
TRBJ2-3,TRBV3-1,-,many,TGTGCCAGCAGCCAAGAATGGTGGCTCCACGCGAGGACAGATACGCAGTATTTT,CASSQEWWLHARTDTQYF
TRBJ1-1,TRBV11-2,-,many,TGTGCCAGCAGCTTACAGGGAGACACTGAAGCTTTCTTT,CASSLQGDTEAFF
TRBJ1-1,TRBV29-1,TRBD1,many,TGCAGCGCCGCCTTGACAGGGGCCCTGGACACTGAAGCTTTCTTT,CSAALTGALDTEAFF
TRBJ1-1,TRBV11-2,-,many,TGTGCCAGCAGCTTAGAGGAAGGGGTGAACACTGAAGCTTTCTTT,CASSLEEGVNTEAFF
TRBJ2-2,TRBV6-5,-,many,TGTGCCATCTCCGCCAGGGCGAACACCGGGGAGCTGTTTTTT,CAISARANTGELFF
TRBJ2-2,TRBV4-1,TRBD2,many,TGCGCCAGCAGCCAAGAAGGTGGCAAGCGGGGGGGCGAGTCCGGGGAGCTGTTTTTT,CASSQEGGKRGGESGELFF
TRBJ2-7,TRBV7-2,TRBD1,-,TGTGCCAGCAGCTTCGTTACCACGACAGGGCCCGAGCAGTACTTC,CASSFVTTTGPEQYF
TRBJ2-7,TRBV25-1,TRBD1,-,TGTGCCAGCAGCCAGGGCAGGGGGCGCAGGTACTTC,CASSQGRGRRYF
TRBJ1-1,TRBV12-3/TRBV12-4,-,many,TGTGCCAGCAGTCCGACGCAAAACCTTATGAACACTGAAGCTTTCTTT,CASSPTQNLMNTEAFF
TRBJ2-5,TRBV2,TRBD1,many,TGTGCCAGCTTTCAGGACAGGACCAACCAAGAGACCCAGTACTTC,CASFQDRTNQETQYF
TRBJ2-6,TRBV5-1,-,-,TGCGCCAGCAGCTTTTACGGCTCTGGGGCCAACGTCCTGACTTTC,CASSFYGSGANVLTF
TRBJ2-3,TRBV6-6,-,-,TGTGCCAGCAGTCTCCCTTTTAGGACTACCATAGATACGCAGTATTTT,CASSLPFRTTIDTQYF
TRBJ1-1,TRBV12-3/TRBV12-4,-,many,TGTGCCAGCTACCCACTTGGGAGCTCATTCACTGAAGCTTTCTTT,CASYPLGSSFTEAFF
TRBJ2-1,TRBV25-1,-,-,TGTGCCAGCAGTGACTACCGGACCCGAACCTACAATGAGCAGTTCTTC,CASSDYRTRTYNEQFF
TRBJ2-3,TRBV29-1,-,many,TGCAGCGTTGCGGGGGGCAAGCGGGTAAACACAGATACGCAGTATTTT,CSVAGGKRVNTDTQYF
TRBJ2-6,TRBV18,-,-,TGTGCCAGCTCACCTGTTTACGTTGACGGGAGATACTCTGGGGCCAACGTCCTGACTTTC,CASSPVYVDGRYSGANVLTF
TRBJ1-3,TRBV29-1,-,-,TGCAGCGCTACTGGACACGGCGGCCCTGGAAACACCATATATTTT,CSATGHGGPGNTIYF
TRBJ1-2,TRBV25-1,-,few,TGTGCTCCGTTTGTGGGGGCGCACGGCTATGGCTACACCTTC,CAPFVGAHGYGYTF
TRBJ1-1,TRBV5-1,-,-,TGCGCCAGCAGCCAGGTAGCAGGGACTGAAGCTTTCTTT,CASSQVAGTEAFF
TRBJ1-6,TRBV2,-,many,TGTGCCAGCAGTGACGGGACCCACAGCGGACCCCTCCACTTT,CASSDGTHSGPLHF
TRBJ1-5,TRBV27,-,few,TGTGCCAGCAAAAGGGACTCCAATCAGCCCCAGCATTTT,CASKRDSNQPQHF
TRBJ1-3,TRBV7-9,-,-,TGTGGCAGCAGCTTTTCCCCGGGAAACCCCTCTGGAAACACCATATATTTT,CGSSFSPGNPSGNTIYF
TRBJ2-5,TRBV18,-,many,TGTGCCAGCTCACCCCGGGGGGAGACCCAGTACTTC,CASSPRGETQYF
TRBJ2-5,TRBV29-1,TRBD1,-,TGCAGCGTCGAAAGGGACAGGGTTCATGAAGAGACCCAGTACTTC,CSVERDRVHEETQYF
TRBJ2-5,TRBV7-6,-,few,TGTGCCAGCCAGGCCCTGGGCTTCGAGACCCAGTACTTC,CASQALGFETQYF
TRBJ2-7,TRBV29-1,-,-,TGCAGCGTTGTGGCGGACCTCTACGAGCAGTACTTC,CSVVADLYEQYF
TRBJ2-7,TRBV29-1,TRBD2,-,TGCAGCGTTCCTTTAGCGGGGGGGATCGAGCAGTACTTC,CSVPLAGGIEQYF
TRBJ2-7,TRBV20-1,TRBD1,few,TGCAGTGCTCCCTACCGGGACAGGGACTACGAGCAGTACTTC,CSAPYRDRDYEQYF
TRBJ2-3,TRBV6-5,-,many,TGTGCCAGCAGGCCTGGAGGGGCCTATACGCAGTATTTT,CASRPGGAYTQYF
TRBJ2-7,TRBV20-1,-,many,TGCAGTGCTAGAGGGGGTGGGGATTACGAGCAGTACTTC,CSARGGGDYEQYF
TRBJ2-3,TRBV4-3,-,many,TGCGCCAGCAGCCAAGTGGGTCAGGGAGAGACAGATACGCAGTATTTT,CASSQVGQGETDTQYF
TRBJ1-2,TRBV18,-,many,TGTGCCAGCTCACCAGTGGGGGGCGAACGTGGCTACACCTTC,CASSPVGGERGYTF
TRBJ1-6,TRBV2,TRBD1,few,TGTGCCAGCACCGGGGACAGGGGGGATTCACCCCTCCACTTT,CASTGDRGDSPLHF
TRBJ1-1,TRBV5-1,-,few,TGCGCCAGCAGCTCTGGGGCAGCTGTGAACACTGAAGCTTTCTTT,CASSSGAAVNTEAFF
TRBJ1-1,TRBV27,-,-,TGTGCCAGCAGTTTATCGTCTTTCACTGAAGCTTTCTTT,CASSLSSFTEAFF
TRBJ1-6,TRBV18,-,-,TGTGCCAGCTCACCACGTCGGGAGGCCCCCAATTCACCCCTCCACTTT,CASSPRREAPNSPLHF
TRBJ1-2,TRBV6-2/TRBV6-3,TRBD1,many,TGTGCCAGCAGTCGACAGGGGAGGGGAGCTAACTATGGCTACACCTTC,CASSRQGRGANYGYTF
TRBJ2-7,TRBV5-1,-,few,TGCGCCAGCAGCTGGGCCGTTAAGGGCGAGCAGTACTTC,CASSWAVKGEQYF
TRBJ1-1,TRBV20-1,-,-,TGCAGTGCTAGAGAGACCGGATACATGACTTCTGAAGCTTTCTTT,CSARETGYMTSEAFF
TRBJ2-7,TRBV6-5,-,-,TGTGCCAGCAGCCCTGGGGTAGTGTGGCAGGCCTACGAGCAGTACTTC,CASSPGVVWQAYEQYF
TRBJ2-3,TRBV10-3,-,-,TGTGCCATCAGCCTTCAGCGCTCCACAGATACGCAGTATTTT,CAISLQRSTDTQYF
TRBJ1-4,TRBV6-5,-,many,TGTGCCAGCAGTTGGGAGCTCGGGGGTGAAAAACTGTTTTTT,CASSWELGGEKLFF
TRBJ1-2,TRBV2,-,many,TGTGCCAGCAGTCCCCAAACTCTCGTTTATGGCTACACCTTC,CASSPQTLVYGYTF
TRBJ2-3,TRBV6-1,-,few,TGTGCCAGCAGTCCCCTTGCGACGGACCACTTGGGAGATACGCAGTATTTT,CASSPLATDHLGDTQYF
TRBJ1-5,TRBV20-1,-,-,TGCAGTGCTAGAGATGGGCGTCAGCCCCAGCATTTT,CSARDGRQPQHF
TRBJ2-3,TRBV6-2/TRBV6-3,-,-,TGTGCCAGCAGTTACTCGTACAAGGAGGGGATCCGCACAGATACGCAGTATTTT,CASSYSYKEGIRTDTQYF